This T cell receptor beta chain was identified during a study of CD8 T cells in ankylosing spondylitis. Notes on the study in general: Earlier studies detected some motif variants in reactive arthritis synovial fluid and blood. Disease-linked clones reportedly showed significant enrichment in matched ankylosing spondylitis synovial fluid.

The sample holds many counts of this clonotype. The target antigen is unknown. The V gene's germline CDR1 is MNHEY and CDR2 SVGAGI. The length of the CDR3 is 15 residues. The ends were cut back, 4 bases at V and 2 bases at J, with 12 bases in the middle. A quantitative 5'-RACE method, one with molecular barcodes, was used to make TCR beta libraries. Each CDR3 protein gets one entry after TCRdb re-called the 5' RACE reads with MiXCR. The sample shows 250,000 to 400,000 distinct CDR3 sequences, around a tenth of them seen only once. The receptor was derived from a female donor with ankylosing spondylitis or in good health (not recorded which). Sequencing used blood, either unsorted or a sorted T cell fraction (not recorded which). The rearrangement uses TRBV6-5 and TRBJ2-4; possible D gene TRBD2, 5 bases. The CDR3 reads CASSLTHGTKNIQYF. CDR3 nucleotide sequence: TGTGCCAGCAGTTTGACCCACGGGACCAAAAACATTCAGTACTTC.